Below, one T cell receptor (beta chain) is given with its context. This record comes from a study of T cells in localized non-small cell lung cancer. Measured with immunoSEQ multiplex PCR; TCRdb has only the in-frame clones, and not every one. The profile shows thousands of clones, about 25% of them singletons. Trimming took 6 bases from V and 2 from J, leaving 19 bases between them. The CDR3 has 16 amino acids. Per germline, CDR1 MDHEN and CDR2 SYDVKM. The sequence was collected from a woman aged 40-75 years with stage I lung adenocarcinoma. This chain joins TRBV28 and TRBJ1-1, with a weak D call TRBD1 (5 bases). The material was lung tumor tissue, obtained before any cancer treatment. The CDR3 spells CASSGSFPGPNTEAFF. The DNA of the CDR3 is TGTGCCAGCAGCGGATCATTTCCGGGACCCAACACTGAAGCTTTCTTT.